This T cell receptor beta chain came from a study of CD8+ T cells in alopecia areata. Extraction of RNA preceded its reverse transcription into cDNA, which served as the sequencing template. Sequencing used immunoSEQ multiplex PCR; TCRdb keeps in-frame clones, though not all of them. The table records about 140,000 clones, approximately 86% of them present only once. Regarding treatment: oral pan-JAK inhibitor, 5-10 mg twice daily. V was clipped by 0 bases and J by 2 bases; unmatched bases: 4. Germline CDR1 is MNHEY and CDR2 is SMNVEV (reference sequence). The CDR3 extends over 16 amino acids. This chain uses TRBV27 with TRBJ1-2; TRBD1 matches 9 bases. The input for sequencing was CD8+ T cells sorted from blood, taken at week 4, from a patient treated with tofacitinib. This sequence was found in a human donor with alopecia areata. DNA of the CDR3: TGTGCCAGCAGTTTATCGGGACAGGGCACAAACTATGGCTACACCTTC. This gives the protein CASSLSGQGTNYGYTF.